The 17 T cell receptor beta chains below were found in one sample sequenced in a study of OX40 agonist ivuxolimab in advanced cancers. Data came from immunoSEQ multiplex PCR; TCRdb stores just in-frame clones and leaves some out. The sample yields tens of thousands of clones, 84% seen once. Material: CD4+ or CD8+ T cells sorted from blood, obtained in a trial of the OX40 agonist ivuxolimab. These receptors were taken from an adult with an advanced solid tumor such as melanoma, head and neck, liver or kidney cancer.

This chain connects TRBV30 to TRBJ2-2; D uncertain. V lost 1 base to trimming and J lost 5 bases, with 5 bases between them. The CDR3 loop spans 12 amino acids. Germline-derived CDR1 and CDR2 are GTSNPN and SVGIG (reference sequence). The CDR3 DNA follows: TGTGCCTGGAGTGGTCAGACCGGGGAGCTGTTTTTT. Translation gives CAWSGQTGELFF.

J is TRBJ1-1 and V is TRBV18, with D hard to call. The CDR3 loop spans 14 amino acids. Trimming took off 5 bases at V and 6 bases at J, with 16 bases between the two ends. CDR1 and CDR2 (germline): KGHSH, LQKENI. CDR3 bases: TGTGCCAGCTCAGAACCGGGAGAAATACCTGAAGCTTTCTTT. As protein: CASSEPGEIPEAFF.

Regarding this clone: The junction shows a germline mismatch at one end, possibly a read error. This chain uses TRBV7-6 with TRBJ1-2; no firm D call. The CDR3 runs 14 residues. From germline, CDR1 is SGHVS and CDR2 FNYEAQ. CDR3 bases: TGTGCCAGCAGCCCTGGGCCGATTGACTATGACTACACCTTC. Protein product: CASSPGPIDYDYTF. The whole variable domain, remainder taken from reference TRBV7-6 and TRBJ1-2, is GAGVSQSPRYKVTKRGQDVALRCDPISGHVSLYWYRQALGQGPEFLTYFNYEAQQDKSGLPNDRFSAERPEGSISTLTIQRTEQRDSAMYRCASSPGPIDYDYTFGSGTRLTVV.

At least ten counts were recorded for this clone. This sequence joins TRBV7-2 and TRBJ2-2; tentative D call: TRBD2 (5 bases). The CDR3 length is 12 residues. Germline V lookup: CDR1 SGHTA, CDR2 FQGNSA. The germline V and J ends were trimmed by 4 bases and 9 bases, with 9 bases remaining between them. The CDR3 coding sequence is TGTGCCAGCAGCTCGCGGGCGAGGGAGCTGTTTTTT. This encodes CASSSRARELFF.

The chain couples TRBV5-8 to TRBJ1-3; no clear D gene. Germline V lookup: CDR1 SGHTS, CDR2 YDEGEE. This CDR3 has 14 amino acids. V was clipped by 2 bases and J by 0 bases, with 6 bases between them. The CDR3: CASSLGFSGNTIYF. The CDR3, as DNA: TGTGCCAGCAGCTTAGGGTTCTCTGGAAACACCATATATTTT.

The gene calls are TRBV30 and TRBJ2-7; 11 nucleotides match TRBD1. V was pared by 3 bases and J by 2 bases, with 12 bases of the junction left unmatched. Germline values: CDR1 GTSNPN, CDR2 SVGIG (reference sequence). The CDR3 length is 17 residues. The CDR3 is CAWSRGTGGYSAYEQYF. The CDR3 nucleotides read TGTGCCTGGAGCCGCGGGACAGGGGGTTATTCGGCCTACGAGCAGTACTTC.

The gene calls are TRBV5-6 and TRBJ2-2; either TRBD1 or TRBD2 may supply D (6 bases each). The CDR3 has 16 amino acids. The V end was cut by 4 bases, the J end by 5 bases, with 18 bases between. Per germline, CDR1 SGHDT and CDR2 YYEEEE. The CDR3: CASSPIQGGETGELFF. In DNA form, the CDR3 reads TGTGCCAGCAGCCCGATACAGGGCGGGGAGACCGGGGAGCTGTTTTTT.

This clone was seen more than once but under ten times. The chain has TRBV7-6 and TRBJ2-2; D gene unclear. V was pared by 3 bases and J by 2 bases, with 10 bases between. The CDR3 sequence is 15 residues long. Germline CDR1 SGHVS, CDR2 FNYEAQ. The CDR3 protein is CASSFLRNNTGELFF. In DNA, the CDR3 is TGTGCCAGCAGCTTCCTCCGGAATAACACCGGGGAGCTGTTTTTT.

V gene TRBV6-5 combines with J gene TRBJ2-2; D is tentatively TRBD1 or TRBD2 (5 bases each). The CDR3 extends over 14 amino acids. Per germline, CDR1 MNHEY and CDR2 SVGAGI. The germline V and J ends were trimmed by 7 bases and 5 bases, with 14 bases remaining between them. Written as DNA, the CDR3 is TGTGCCAGCACAGAAGGGACGGGTACCGGGGAGCTGTTTTTT. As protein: CASTEGTGTGELFF.

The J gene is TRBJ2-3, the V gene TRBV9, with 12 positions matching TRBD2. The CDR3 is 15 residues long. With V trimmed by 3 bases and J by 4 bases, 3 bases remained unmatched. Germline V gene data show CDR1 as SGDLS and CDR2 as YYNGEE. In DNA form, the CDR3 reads TGTGCCAGCAGCGCTAGCGGGGGGGCATCAGATACGCAGTATTTT. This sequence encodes CASSASGGASDTQYF. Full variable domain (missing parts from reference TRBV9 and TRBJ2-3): DSGVTQTPKHLITATGQRVTLRCSPRSGDLSVYWYQQSLDQGLQFLIQYYNGEERAKGNILERFSAQQFPDLHSELNLSSLELGDSALYFCASSASGGASDTQYFGPGTRLTVL.

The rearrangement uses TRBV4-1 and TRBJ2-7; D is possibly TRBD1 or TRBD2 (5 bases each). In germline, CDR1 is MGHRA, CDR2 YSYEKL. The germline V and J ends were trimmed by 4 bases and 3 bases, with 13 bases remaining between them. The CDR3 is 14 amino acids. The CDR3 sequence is CASSPPGTLYEQYF. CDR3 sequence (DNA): TGCGCCAGCAGCCCTCCCGGGACCCTCTACGAGCAGTACTTC.

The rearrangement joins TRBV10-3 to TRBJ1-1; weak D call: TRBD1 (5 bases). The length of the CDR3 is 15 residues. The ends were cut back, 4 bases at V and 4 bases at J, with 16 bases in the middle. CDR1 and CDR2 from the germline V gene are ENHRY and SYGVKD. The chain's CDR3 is CAISGVRPGGTEAFF. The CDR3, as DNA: TGTGCCATCAGTGGGGTGAGGCCGGGGGGCACTGAAGCTTTCTTT.

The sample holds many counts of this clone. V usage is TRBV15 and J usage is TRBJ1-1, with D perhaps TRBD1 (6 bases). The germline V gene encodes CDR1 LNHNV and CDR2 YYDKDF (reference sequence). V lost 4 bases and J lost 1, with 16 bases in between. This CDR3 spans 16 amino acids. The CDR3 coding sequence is TGTGCCACCAGCAACCCCCAGGGGACGGGGAACACTGAAGCTTTCTTT. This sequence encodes CATSNPQGTGNTEAFF.

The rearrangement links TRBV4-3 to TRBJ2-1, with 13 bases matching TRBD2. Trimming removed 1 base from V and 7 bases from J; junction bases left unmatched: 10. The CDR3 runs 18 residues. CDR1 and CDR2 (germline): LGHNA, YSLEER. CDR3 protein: CASSQGTSGGMGPNEQFF. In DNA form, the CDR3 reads TGCGCCAGCAGCCAAGGGACTAGCGGGGGTATGGGTCCGAATGAGCAGTTCTTC.

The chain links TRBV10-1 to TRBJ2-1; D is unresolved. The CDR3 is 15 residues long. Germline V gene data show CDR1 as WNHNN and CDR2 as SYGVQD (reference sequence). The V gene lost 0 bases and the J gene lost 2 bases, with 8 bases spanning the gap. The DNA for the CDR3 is TGCGCCAGCAGTGAGTCGAAGGTTACCTACAATGAGCAGTTCTTC. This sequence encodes CASSESKVTYNEQFF.

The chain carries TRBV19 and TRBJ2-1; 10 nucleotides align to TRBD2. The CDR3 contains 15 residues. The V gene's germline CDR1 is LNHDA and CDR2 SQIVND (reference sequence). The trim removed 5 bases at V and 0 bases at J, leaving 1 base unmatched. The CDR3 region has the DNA TGTGCCAGTAGTTCTAGCGGGAGCTCCTACAATGAGCAGTTCTTC. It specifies CASSSSGSSYNEQFF.

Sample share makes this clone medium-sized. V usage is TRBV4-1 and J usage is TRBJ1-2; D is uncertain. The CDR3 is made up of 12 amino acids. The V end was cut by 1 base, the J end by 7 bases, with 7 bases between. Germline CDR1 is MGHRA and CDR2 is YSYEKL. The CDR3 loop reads CASSQALGGYTF. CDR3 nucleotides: TGCGCCAGCAGCCAAGCCCTCGGTGGCTACACCTTC.